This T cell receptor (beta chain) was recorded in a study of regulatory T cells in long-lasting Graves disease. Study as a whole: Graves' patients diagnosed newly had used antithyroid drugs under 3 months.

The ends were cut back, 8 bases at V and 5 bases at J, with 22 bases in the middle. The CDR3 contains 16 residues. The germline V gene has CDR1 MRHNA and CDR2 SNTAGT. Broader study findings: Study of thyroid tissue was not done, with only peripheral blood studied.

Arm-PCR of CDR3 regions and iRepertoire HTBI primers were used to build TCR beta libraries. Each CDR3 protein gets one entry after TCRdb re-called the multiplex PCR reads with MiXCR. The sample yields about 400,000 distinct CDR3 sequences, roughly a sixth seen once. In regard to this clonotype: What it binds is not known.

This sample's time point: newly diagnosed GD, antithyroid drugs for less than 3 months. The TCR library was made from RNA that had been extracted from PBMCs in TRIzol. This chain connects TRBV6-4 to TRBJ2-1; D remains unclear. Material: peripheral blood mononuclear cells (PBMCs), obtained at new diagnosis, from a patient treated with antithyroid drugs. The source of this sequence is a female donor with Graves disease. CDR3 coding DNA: TGTGCCAGCTCCATCCGGGTTGCCAACACCGACAATGAGCAGTTCTTC. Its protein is CASSIRVANTDNEQFF.